This passage covers 24 T cell receptor beta chains from one sample sequenced in a study of cytomegalovirus exposure and HLA in healthy donors. The method was immunoSEQ multiplex PCR; TCRdb's version includes in-frame clones alone and lacks a portion of them. The sample shows more than 250,000 clones, roughly 85% of them seen only once. The sequencing input was PBMCs. The source of these receptors is a young woman in good health and CMV-seronegative.

Here the CDR3 DNA reads TGTGCCAGCAGCCAGACGGGGAACACTGAAGCTTTCTTT. Protein: CASSQTGNTEAFF. V and J are TRBV4-2 and TRBJ1-1, with unresolved D. The V gene lost 3 bases and the J gene lost 1 base, with 6 bases spanning the gap. Germline lookup yields CDR1 LGHNA and CDR2 YNFKEQ. This CDR3 has 13 residues.

This sequence joins TRBV28 and TRBJ2-7, with 16 bases identical to TRBD2. Per the germline V gene, CDR1 is MDHEN and CDR2 is SYDVKM. The CDR3 extends over 17 amino acids. The V and J ends lost 4 bases and 6 bases, in that order; junction bases with no gene match: 9. CDR3 DNA: TGTGCCAGCAGTTCCTCCGGGACTAGCGGGAGGGCTGGCGAGCAGTACTTC. It is translated as CASSSSGTSGRAGEQYF.

This chain uses TRBV7-9 with TRBJ1-1; D call uncertain. Trimming shortened V by 1 base and J by 5 bases, and 11 bases separated the two germline ends. This CDR3 contains 14 residues. Per the germline V gene, CDR1 is SEHNR and CDR2 is FQNEAQ (reference sequence). In nucleotides, the CDR3 is TGTGCCAGCAGCTTAGAGATGGGGAGTACTGAAGCTTTCTTT. Translating gives CASSLEMGSTEAFF.

The J gene is TRBJ2-7, the V gene TRBV7-9, with 13 bases aligning to TRBD2. The CDR3 consists of 17 residues. V lost 4 bases and J lost 1; bases outside the gene matches: 7. Per germline, CDR1 SEHNR and CDR2 FQNEAQ (reference sequence). Here the CDR3 reads CASSSGTSGTRSYEQYF. Here the CDR3 DNA reads TGTGCCAGCAGCTCCGGGACTAGCGGGACCCGATCCTACGAGCAGTACTTC.

This clone was counted once. This chain links TRBV7-9 with TRBJ2-1; a possible D gene is TRBD2 (5 bases). Germline V lookup: CDR1 SEHNR, CDR2 FQNEAQ (reference sequence). The V and J ends lost 4 bases and 2 bases respectively, with 9 bases between them. The CDR3 sequence is 14 residues long. The CDR3 reads CASSSGSAYNEQFF. The CDR3 coding sequence is TGTGCCAGCAGCTCGGGTAGCGCCTACAATGAGCAGTTCTTC.

The J gene is TRBJ1-1, the V gene TRBV2; 10 bases are shared with TRBD1. Per germline, CDR1 SNHLY and CDR2 FYNNEI. This CDR3 spans 14 amino acids. V lost 1 base to trimming and J lost 4 bases; unmatched junction nucleotides: 0. The CDR3 here is CASSEGTGGTEAFF. In DNA form, the CDR3 reads TGTGCCAGCAGTGAAGGGACAGGGGGCACTGAAGCTTTCTTT.

The chain joins TRBV6-1 to TRBJ1-5; 7 bases fit TRBD1. Germline V gene sequence: CDR1 MNHNS, CDR2 SASEGT. V dropped 7 bases and J dropped 5; count of bases not matched to a gene: 5. This CDR3 contains 13 residues. The CDR3 reads CASTEGADQPQHF. CDR3 in DNA: TGTGCCAGCACCGAGGGGGCCGATCAGCCCCAGCATTTT.

The chain employs TRBV11-2 and TRBJ2-1; 10 positions agree with TRBD2. V shed 2 bases and J 5 bases; nucleotides not matched to a gene: 3. CDR1 and CDR2 (germline): SGHAT, FQNNGV. The CDR3 sequence is 15 residues long. Written as DNA, the CDR3 is TGTGCCAGCAGCTTAAGCGGGAGGGCCCACAATGAGCAGTTCTTC. It is translated as CASSLSGRAHNEQFF.

The chain has TRBV19 and TRBJ2-1; a possible D gene is TRBD2 (5 bases). Germline V gene data show CDR1 as LNHDA and CDR2 as SQIVND (reference sequence). V dropped 3 bases and J dropped 8 bases, with 23 bases sitting between them. This CDR3 is 17 amino acids long. The CDR3 DNA is TGTGCCAGTAGTATGCCCCGGGCAGCGGTACTTCCCGATGAGCAGTTCTTC. This encodes CASSMPRAAVLPDEQFF.

The chain joins TRBV4-3 to TRBJ2-1; 8 bases map to TRBD2. This CDR3 is built from 16 residues. CDR1 and CDR2 from the germline V gene are LGHNA and YSLEER. The V segment lost 4 bases and the J segment 5 bases; nucleotides outside the gene matches: 10. The CDR3 here is CASSPMRAGGHNEQFF. The DNA for the CDR3 is TGCGCCAGCAGCCCCATGAGGGCGGGGGGTCACAATGAGCAGTTCTTC.

This clone was detected once. J is TRBJ1-2 and V is TRBV11-2, with D possibly matching TRBD1 (5 bases). Between the trimmed V and J ends, which lost 3 bases and 4 bases, there was a span of 15 bases. Germline V gene sequence: CDR1 SGHAT, CDR2 FQNNGV. CDR3 length equals 15 residues. CDR3 DNA sequence: TGTGCCAGCAGCTTTGGGGGGTCCTCATTCTATGGCTACACCTTC. Amino acids: CASSFGGSSFYGYTF.

This chain joins TRBV29-1 and TRBJ2-3; TRBD2 matches at 9 bases. After removal of 5 bases from V and 3 bases from J, the junction contained 3 bases not matched to a gene. Looked up from germline, CDR1 is SQVTM and CDR2 is ANQGSEA. The CDR3 extends over 13 amino acids. The CDR3 region is CSVRTSGTDTQYF. CDR3 coding DNA: TGCAGCGTTCGAACTAGCGGGACAGATACGCAGTATTTT.

V is TRBV7-8 and J is TRBJ1-5; the match to TRBD1 covers 11 bases. The CDR3 has 17 amino acids. Germline V gene data show CDR1 as SGHVS and CDR2 as FQNEAQ. With 0 bases clipped from V and 5 bases from J, the junction kept 6 bases outside the gene matches. CDR3 amino acids: CASSLAYRTGGHQPQHF. For the CDR3, the DNA is TGTGCCAGCAGCTTAGCCTATCGGACAGGGGGCCATCAGCCCCAGCATTTT.

The V gene is TRBV7-2, the J gene TRBJ2-1; D not certain. Germline CDR1 reads SGHTA; CDR2 reads FQGNSA. This CDR3 has 12 residues. V lost 2 bases and J 4 bases, leaving 3 bases between the germline ends. CDR3 coding DNA: TGTGCCAGCAGCTTACTGTACAATGAGCAGTTCTTC. It yields the protein CASSLLYNEQFF.

The chain links TRBV6-5 to TRBJ1-1; D gene uncertain. Germline CDR1 MNHEY, CDR2 SVGAGI. Trimming shortened V by 8 bases and J by 4 bases, and 17 bases separated the two germline ends. This CDR3 comprises 14 residues. CDR3 sequence reads: CASLRSGESTEAFF. CDR3 DNA sequence: TGTGCCAGCCTTCGGTCTGGGGAGAGCACTGAAGCTTTCTTT.

The chain links TRBV30 to TRBJ1-1, with 8 bases matching TRBD1. Germline values: CDR1 GTSNPN, CDR2 SVGIG (reference sequence). The CDR3 length is 13 residues. Trimming removed 6 bases from V and 5 bases from J; junction bases left unmatched: 8. The CDR3 is CACSQGAGTEAFF. The CDR3 DNA reads TGTGCCTGCTCCCAGGGGGCGGGGACTGAAGCTTTCTTT. Variable domain in full (rest from reference TRBV30 and TRBJ1-1): SQTIHQWPATLVQPVGSPLSLECTVEGTSNPNLYWYRQAAGRGLQLLFYSVGIGQISSEVPQNLSASRPQDRQFILSSKKLLLSDSGFYLCACSQGAGTEAFFGQGTRLTVV.

As to this clone: The germline gene is not matched at one end of the junction; a read error may be the cause. This sequence joins TRBV2 and TRBJ2-7, with 9 bases lining up with TRBD2. The CDR3 runs to 16 residues. Per the germline V gene, CDR1 is SNHLY and CDR2 is FYNNEI. The CDR3 loop is CASREDWASGKYEQYF. CDR3 nucleotide sequence: TGTGCCAGCAGGGAAGACTGGGCTAGCGGGAAGTACGAGCAGTACTTC.

V and J are TRBV7-6 and TRBJ2-7, with D maybe TRBD1 (5 bases). CDR1 SGHVS and CDR2 FNYEAQ come from the germline V gene. The CDR3 is 11 amino acids. V lost 4 bases to trimming and J lost 9 bases, with 10 bases between them. CDR3 coding DNA: TGTGCCAGCAGCTCACAGGATGTGCAGTACTTC. Its translation is CASSSQDVQYF.

The CDR3 region is CASSTLRTGVAFF. CDR3 DNA: TGTGCCAGCAGCACGCTAAGGACAGGAGTTGCTTTCTTT. J is TRBJ1-1 and V is TRBV7-8; 7 bases fit TRBD1. Germline CDR1 reads SGHVS; CDR2 reads FQNEAQ. V shed 5 bases and J 11 bases; nucleotides not matched to a gene: 11. CDR3 length equals 13 residues. Full variable domain (rest looked up from reference TRBV7-8 and TRBJ1-1): GAGVSQSPRYKVAKRGQDVALRCDPISGHVSLFWYQQALGQGPEFLTYFQNEAQLDKSGLPSDRFFAERPEGSVSTLKIQRTQQEDSAVYLCASSTLRTGVAFFGQGTRLTVV.

This chain joins TRBV4-2 and TRBJ1-1; 7 nucleotides align to TRBD1. Germline CDR1 is LGHNA and CDR2 is YNFKEQ. Trimming cost V 2 bases and J 0 bases; bases outside gene matches: 3. This CDR3 is built from 15 residues. This chain's CDR3 is CASSQRDRMNTEAFF. The CDR3 bases are TGTGCCAGCAGCCAAAGGGACAGAATGAACACTGAAGCTTTCTTT.

The chain's CDR3 is CASSSSGVAGERTDTQYF. The CDR3 region has the DNA TGTGCCAGCAGCTCCAGTGGGGTAGCGGGCGAAAGAACAGATACGCAGTATTTT. The chain uses TRBV7-9 and TRBJ2-3; 7 positions agree with TRBD2. Trimming took 4 bases from V and 3 from J; bases not matched to a gene: 16. Looked up from germline, CDR1 is SEHNR and CDR2 is FQNEAQ (reference sequence). This CDR3 has 18 residues. The full variable domain, completed using reference TRBV7-9 and TRBJ2-3, is DTGVSQNPRHKITKRGQNVTFRCDPISEHNRLYWYRQTLGQGPEFLTYFQNEAQLEKSRLLSDRFSAERPKGSFSTLEIQRTEQGDSAMYLCASSSSGVAGERTDTQYFGPGTRLTVL.

The chain carries TRBV6-5 and TRBJ2-5; 9 bases are shared with TRBD1. The V gene end was trimmed by 5 bases and the J gene end by 5 bases; junction bases not matched to a gene: 6. This CDR3 region has 14 residues. From germline, CDR1 is MNHEY and CDR2 SVGAGI. The CDR3 DNA reads TGTGCCAGCAGTAGTACAGGGGGCGTCGAGACCCAGTACTTC. Its protein product is CASSSTGGVETQYF.

V gene TRBV7-9 combines with J gene TRBJ2-7, with TRBD1 identical over 8 bases. There are 14 residues in the CDR3. J gave up 0 bases and V 5 bases, and 3 bases lay outside the gene matches. CDR1 and CDR2 from the germline V gene are SEHNR and FQNEAQ (reference sequence). CDR3 DNA: TGTGCCAGCAGCATACAGGGGGGCTCCTACGAGCAGTACTTC. Its protein product is CASSIQGGSYEQYF.

The rearrangement uses TRBV27 and TRBJ2-7; TRBD2 aligns across 14 bases. Losses at the gene ends were 6 bases for V and 5 bases for J; bases not matched to a gene: 6. Germline V CDR1 and CDR2: MNHEY, SMNVEV (reference sequence). This CDR3 is 15 amino acids long. CDR3 sequence (DNA): TGTGCCAGCAGCCGGACTAGCGGGAGGACCCACGAGCAGTACTTC. As protein: CASSRTSGRTHEQYF.